Presented here are 2 T cell receptor beta chains from one specimen sequenced in a study of T cells after yellow fever vaccination. TCRdb re-called the 5' RACE reads through MiXCR, storing one row per CDR3 protein. The sample yields hundreds of thousands of distinct CDR3 sequences, approximately 10% seen once. This material consisted of PBMCs, taken on the day of the first yellow fever vaccination. These receptor sequences come from a man between 18 and 35 years old who received the YFV17D yellow fever vaccine.

This clonotype was seen many times. The rearrangement links TRBV6-2 or TRBV6-3 to TRBJ2-5, with D unclear. Germline V gene data show CDR1 as MNHEY and CDR2 as SVGEGT. With 6 bases removed from V and 0 bases from J, the gap between germline ends came to 8 bases. The CDR3 totals 13 residues. The CDR3 DNA sequence: TGTGCCAGCAGAACCAGGTACCAAGAGACCCAGTACTTC. Its translation is CASRTRYQETQYF.

This clonotype came up a few times. The chain employs TRBV7-8 and TRBJ2-7; TRBD2 aligns across 9 bases. Germline V gene sequence: CDR1 SGHVS, CDR2 FQNEAQ. There are 13 residues in the CDR3. With V trimmed by 1 base and J by 12 bases, 7 bases remained unmatched. The CDR3: CASSLGVAGAPYV. The DNA of the CDR3 is TGTGCCAGCAGCTTAGGGGTAGCGGGGGCCCCGTACGTC.